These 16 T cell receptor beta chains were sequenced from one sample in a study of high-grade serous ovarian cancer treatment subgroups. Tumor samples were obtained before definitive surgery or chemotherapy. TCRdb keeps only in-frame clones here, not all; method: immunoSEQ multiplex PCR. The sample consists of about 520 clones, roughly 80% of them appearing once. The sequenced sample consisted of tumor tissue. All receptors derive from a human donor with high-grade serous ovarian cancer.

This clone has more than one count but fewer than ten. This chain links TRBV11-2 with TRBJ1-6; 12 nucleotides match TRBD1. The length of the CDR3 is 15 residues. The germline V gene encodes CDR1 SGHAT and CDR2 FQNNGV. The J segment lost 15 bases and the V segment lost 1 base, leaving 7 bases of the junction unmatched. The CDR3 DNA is TGTGCCAGCAGCTTAGCCGGGACAGGGGGCCCTCGCCTCCACTTT. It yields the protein CASSLAGTGGPRLHF. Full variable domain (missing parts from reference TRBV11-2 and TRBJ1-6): EAGVAQSPRYKIIEKRQSVAFWCNPISGHATLYWYQQILGQGPKLLIQFQNNGVVDDSQLPKDRFSAERLKGVDSTLKIQPAKLEDSAVYLCASSLAGTGGPRLHFGNGTRLTVT.

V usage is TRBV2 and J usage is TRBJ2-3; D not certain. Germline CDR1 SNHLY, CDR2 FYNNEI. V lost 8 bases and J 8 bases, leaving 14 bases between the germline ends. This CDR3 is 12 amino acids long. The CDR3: CASLVYSSTQYF. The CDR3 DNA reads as TGTGCCAGCTTAGTTTACTCTAGTACGCAGTATTTT.

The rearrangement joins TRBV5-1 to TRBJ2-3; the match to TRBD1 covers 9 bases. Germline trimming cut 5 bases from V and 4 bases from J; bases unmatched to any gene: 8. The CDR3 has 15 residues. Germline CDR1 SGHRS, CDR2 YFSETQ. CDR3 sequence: CASRAGGTGPDTQYF. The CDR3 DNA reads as TGCGCCAGCAGGGCCGGTGGGACAGGGCCAGATACGCAGTATTTT.

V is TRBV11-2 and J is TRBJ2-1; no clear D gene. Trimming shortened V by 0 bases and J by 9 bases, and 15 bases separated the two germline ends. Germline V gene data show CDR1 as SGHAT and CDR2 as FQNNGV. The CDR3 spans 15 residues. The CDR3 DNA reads TGTGCCAGCAGCTTAGATCCCAGCCCTAATACTGAGCAGTTCTTC. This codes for CASSLDPSPNTEQFF.

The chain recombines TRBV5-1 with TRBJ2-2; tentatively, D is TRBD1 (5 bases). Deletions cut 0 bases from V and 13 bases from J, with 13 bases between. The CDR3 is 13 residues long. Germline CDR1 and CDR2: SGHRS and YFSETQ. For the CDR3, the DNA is TGCGCCAGCAGCTTGGCCATCCAGGGCTGGCTGTTTTTT. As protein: CASSLAIQGWLFF.

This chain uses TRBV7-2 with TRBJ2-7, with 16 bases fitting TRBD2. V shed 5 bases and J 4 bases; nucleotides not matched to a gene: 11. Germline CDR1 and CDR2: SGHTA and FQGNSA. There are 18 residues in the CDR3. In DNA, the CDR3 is TGTGCCAGCAGCCCGGGACTAGCGGGAGGGGCCAGGGTATACGAGCAGTACTTC. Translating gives CASSPGLAGGARVYEQYF.

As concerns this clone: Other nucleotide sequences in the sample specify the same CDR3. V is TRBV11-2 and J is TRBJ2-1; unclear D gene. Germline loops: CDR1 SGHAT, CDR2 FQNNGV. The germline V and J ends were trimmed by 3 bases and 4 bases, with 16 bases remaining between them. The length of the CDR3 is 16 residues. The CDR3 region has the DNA TGTGCCAGCAGCTTTCCCCTTGTCGTCCTGTACAATGAGCAGTTCTTC. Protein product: CASSFPLVVLYNEQFF.

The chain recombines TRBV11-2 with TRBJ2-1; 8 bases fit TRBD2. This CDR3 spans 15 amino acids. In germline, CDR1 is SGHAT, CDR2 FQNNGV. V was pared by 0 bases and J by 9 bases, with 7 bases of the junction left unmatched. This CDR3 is CASSLERGALAEQFF. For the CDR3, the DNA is TGTGCCAGCAGCTTAGAGCGGGGGGCTTTGGCTGAGCAGTTCTTC.

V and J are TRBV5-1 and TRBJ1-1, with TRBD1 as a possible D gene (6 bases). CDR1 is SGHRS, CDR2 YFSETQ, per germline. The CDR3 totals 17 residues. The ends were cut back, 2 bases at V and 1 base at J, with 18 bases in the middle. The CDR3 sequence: CASSLRGGGQRNTEAFF. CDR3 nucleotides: TGCGCCAGCAGCTTACGGGGAGGGGGGCAGAGGAACACTGAAGCTTTCTTT.

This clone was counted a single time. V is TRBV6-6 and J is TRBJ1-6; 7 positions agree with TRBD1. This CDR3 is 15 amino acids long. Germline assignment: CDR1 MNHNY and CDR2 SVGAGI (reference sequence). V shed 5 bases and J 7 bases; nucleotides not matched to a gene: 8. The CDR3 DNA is TGTGCCAGCAGTCTCCTTGGGACAGCAAATTCACCCCTCCACTTT. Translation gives CASSLLGTANSPLHF.

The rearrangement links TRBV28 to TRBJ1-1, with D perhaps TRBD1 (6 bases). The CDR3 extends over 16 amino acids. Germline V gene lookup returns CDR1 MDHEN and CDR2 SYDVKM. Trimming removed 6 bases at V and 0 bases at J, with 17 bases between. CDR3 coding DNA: TGTGCCAGCAGCAAGGGACACCGAGTCATGAACACTGAAGCTTTCTTT. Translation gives CASSKGHRVMNTEAFF.

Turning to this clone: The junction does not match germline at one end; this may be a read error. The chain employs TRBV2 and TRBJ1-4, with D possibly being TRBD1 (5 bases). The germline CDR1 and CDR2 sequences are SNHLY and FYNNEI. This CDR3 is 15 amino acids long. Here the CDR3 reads CASREGAGLNEKLFF. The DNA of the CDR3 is TGTGCCAGCAGGGAAGGGGCAGGGTTGAATGAAAAACTGTTTTTT.

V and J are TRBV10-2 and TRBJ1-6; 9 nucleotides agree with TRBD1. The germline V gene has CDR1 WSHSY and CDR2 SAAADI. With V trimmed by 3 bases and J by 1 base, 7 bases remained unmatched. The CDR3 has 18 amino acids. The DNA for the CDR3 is TGCGCCAGCAGTGACAGACAGGGGGTGGGGTCCTATAATTCACCCCTCCACTTT. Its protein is CASSDRQGVGSYNSPLHF.

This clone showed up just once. The CDR3 DNA reads TGTGCCAGCAGCCCACCGGGAACTCCTTACAATGAGCAGTTCTTC. This sequence encodes CASSPPGTPYNEQFF. V and J are TRBV13 and TRBJ2-1, with D tentatively TRBD2 (5 bases). Germline CDR1 reads PRHDT; CDR2 reads FYEKMQ (reference sequence). V was trimmed by 5 bases and J by 4 bases, leaving 15 bases between them. This CDR3 is 15 amino acids long.

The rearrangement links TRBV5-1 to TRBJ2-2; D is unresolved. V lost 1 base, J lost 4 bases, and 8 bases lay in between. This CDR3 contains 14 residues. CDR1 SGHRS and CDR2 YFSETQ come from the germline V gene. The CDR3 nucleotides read TGCGCCAGCAGCTTGACGGTCCGCACCGGGGAGCTGTTTTTT. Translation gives CASSLTVRTGELFF.

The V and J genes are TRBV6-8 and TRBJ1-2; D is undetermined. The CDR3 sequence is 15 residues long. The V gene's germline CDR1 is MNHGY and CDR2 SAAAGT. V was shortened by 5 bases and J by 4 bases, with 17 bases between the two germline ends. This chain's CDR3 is CASSASSRKTYGYTF. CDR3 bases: TGTGCCAGCAGTGCGAGCTCTAGAAAGACCTATGGCTACACCTTC.